The 5 T cell receptor beta chains listed next were all sequenced from one sample in a study of PD-1 blockade in classical Hodgkin lymphoma. Noted time point: newly diagnosed, previously untreated cHL patient sample. Thawed PBMCs supplied CD8+ T cells via magnetic negative selection. The method was immunoSEQ multiplex PCR; TCRdb's version includes in-frame clones alone and lacks a portion of them. The sample lists about 21,000 clones, around nine tenths occurring once. Sequenced: CD8+ T cells from blood. These receptors originate from a human donor with classical Hodgkin lymphoma.

The rearrangement uses TRBV2 and TRBJ2-5; 8 positions agree with TRBD1. CDR1 is SNHLY and CDR2 is FYNNEI in the germline V gene. With V trimmed by 6 bases and J by 5 bases, 11 bases remained unmatched. The CDR3 spans 15 residues. The CDR3 nucleotides read TGTGCCAGCAGGAGACAGGGGCTACCTCAGGAGACCCAGTACTTC. This encodes CASRRQGLPQETQYF. The whole variable domain, filled in from reference TRBV2 and TRBJ2-5, reads EPEVTQTPSHQVTQMGQEVILRCVPISNHLYFYWYRQILGQKVEFLVSFYNNEISEKSEIFDDQFSVERPDGSNFTLKIRSTKLEDSAMYFCASRRQGLPQETQYFGPGTRLLVL.

The chain recombines TRBV9 with TRBJ1-2; unclear D gene. V dropped 3 bases and J dropped 3 bases, with 12 bases sitting between them. Germline CDR1 reads SGDLS; CDR2 reads YYNGEE. This CDR3 has 14 residues. Written as DNA, the CDR3 is TGTGCCAGCAGCGATGTAGACGGCTACTATGGCTACACCTTC. Encoded protein: CASSDVDGYYGYTF.

V is TRBV4-3 and J is TRBJ1-5, with D uncertain. CDR1 and CDR2 (germline): LGHNA, YSLEER. The CDR3 has 14 residues. V shed 2 bases and J shed 7 bases, with 12 bases lying between them. CDR3 sequence: CASSQNRVGQPQHF. Written as DNA, the CDR3 is TGCGCCAGCAGCCAAAATAGGGTAGGGCAGCCCCAGCATTTT.

The genes are TRBV5-1 and TRBJ1-2; TRBD1 aligns across 7 bases. Per the germline V gene, CDR1 is SGHRS and CDR2 is YFSETQ. Unmatched junction bases numbered 2, after V lost 0 bases and J lost 3 bases. The CDR3 runs 14 residues. This chain's CDR3 is CASSLAGGDYGYTF. The CDR3 region has the DNA TGCGCCAGCAGCTTGGCAGGGGGAGACTATGGCTACACCTTC.

The gene calls are TRBV6-7 and TRBJ1-5, with 8 bases fitting TRBD1. TRBV6-7 is flagged as an ORF with uncertain function. CDR3 length: 17 residues. Trimming took 5 bases from V and 4 from J; bases not matched to a gene: 13. The chain's CDR3 is CASSADREGGPNQPQHF. The DNA of the CDR3 is TGTGCCAGCAGTGCGGACAGGGAAGGGGGCCCGAATCAGCCCCAGCATTTT.